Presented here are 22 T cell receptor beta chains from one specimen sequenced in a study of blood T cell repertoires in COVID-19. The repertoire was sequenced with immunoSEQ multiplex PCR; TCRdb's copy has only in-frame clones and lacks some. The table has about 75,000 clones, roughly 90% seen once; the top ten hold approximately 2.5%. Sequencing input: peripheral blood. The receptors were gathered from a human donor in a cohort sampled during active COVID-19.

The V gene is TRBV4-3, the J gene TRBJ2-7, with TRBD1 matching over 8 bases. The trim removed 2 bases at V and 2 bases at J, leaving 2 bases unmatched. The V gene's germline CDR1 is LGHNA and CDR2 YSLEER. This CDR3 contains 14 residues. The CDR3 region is CASSQWTGPYEQYF. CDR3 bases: TGCGCCAGCAGCCAATGGACAGGGCCCTACGAGCAGTACTTC.

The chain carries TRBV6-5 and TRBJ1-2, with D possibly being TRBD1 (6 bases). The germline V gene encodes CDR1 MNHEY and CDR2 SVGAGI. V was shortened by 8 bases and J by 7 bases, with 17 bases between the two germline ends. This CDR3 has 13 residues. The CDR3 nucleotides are TGTGCCAGCCCCCGGGACACCTTCGGTGGCTACACCTTC. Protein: CASPRDTFGGYTF.

CDR3 sequence (DNA): TGTGCCAGCAGCCGAGGGACTAGCGGCTACGAGCAGTACTTC. It translates to CASSRGTSGYEQYF. The chain employs TRBV13 and TRBJ2-7, with TRBD2 matching over 11 bases. Trimming cost V 5 bases and J 3 bases; bases outside gene matches: 3. CDR1 and CDR2 (germline): PRHDT, FYEKMQ (reference sequence). This CDR3 has 14 amino acids. Filled out from reference TRBV13 and TRBJ2-7, the complete variable domain reads AAGVIQSPRHLIKEKRETATLKCYPIPRHDTVYWYQQGPGQDPQFLISFYEKMQSDKGSIPDRFSAQQFSDYHSELNMSSLELGDSALYFCASSRGTSGYEQYFGPGTRLTVT.

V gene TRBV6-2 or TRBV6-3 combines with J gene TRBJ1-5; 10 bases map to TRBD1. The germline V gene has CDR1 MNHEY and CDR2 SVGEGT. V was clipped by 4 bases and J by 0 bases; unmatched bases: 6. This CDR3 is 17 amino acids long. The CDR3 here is CASSSGQGIFSNQPQHF. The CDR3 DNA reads TGTGCCAGCAGTTCGGGACAGGGGATTTTTAGCAATCAGCCCCAGCATTTT.

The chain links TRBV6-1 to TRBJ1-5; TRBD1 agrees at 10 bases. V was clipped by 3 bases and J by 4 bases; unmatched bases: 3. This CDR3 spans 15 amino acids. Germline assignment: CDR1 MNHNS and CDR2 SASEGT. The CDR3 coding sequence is TGTGCCAGCAGTGAGGGACAGGGGCCTAATCAGCCCCAGCATTTT. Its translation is CASSEGQGPNQPQHF.

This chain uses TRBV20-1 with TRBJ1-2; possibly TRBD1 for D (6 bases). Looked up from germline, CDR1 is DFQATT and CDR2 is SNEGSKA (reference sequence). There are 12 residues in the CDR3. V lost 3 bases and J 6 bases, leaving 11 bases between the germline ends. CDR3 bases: TGCAGTGCTAGTCAGGGGAGGGATGGCTACACCTTC. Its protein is CSASQGRDGYTF.

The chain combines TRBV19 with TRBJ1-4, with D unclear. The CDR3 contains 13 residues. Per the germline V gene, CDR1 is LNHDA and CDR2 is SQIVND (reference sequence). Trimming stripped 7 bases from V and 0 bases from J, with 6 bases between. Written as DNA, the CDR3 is TGTGCCAGTAAATACTCAACTAATGAAAAACTGTTTTTT. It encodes CASKYSTNEKLFF. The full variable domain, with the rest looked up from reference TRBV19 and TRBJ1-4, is DGGITQSPKYLFRKEGQNVTLSCEQNLNHDAMYWYRQDPGQGLRLIYYSQIVNDFQKGDIAEGYSVSREKKESFPLTVTSAQKNPTAFYLCASKYSTNEKLFFGSGTQLSVL.

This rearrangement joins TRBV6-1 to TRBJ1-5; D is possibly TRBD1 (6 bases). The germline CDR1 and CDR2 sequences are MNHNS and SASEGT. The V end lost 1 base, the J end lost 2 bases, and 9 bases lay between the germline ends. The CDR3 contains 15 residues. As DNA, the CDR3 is TGTGCCAGCAGTGAAGAGGGGGTAGGCAATCAGCCCCAGCATTTT. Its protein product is CASSEEGVGNQPQHF.

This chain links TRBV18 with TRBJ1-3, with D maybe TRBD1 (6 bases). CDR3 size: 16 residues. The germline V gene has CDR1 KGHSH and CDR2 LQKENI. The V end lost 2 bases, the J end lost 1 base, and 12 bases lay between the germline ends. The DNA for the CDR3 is TGTGCCAGCTCACCAGGGGCAGGGGATTCTGGAAACACCATATATTTT. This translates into CASSPGAGDSGNTIYF.

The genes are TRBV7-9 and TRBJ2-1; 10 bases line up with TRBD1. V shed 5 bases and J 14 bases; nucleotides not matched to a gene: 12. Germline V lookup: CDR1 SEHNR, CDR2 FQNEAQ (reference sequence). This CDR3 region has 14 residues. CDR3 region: CASSTGTGAREKFF. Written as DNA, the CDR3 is TGTGCCAGCAGCACTGGGACAGGGGCTAGAGAAAAGTTCTTC.

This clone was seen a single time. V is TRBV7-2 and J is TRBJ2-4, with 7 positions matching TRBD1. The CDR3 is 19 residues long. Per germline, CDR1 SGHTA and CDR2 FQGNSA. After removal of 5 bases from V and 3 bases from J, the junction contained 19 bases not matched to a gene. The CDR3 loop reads CASSPSGTAARVVKNIQYF. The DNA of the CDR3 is TGTGCCAGCAGCCCCTCCGGGACAGCCGCGCGGGTGGTCAAAAACATTCAGTACTTC.

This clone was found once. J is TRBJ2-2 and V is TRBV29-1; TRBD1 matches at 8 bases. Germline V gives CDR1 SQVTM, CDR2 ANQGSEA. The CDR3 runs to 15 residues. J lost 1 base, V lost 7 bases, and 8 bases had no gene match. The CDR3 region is CSARTGTGNTGELFF. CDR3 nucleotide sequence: TGCAGCGCCCGAACCGGGACAGGGAACACCGGGGAGCTGTTTTTT.

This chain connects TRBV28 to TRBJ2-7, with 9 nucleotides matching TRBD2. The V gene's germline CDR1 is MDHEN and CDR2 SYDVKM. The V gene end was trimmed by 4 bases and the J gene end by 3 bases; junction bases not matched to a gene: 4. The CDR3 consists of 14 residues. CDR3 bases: TGTGCCAGCAGTTCTTTAGCGGGAGTCTACGAGCAGTACTTC. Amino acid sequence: CASSSLAGVYEQYF. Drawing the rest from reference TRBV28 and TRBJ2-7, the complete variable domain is DVKVTQSSRYLVKRTGEKVFLECVQDMDHENMFWYRQDPGLGLRLIYFSYDVKMKEKGDIPEGYSVSREKKERFSLILESASTNQTSMYLCASSSLAGVYEQYFGPGTRLTVT.

For the CDR3, the DNA is TGCGCCAGCAGCTTGGTGATCCGGGATGGCTACACCTTC. This sequence encodes CASSLVIRDGYTF. The chain uses TRBV5-1 and TRBJ1-2, with no clear D. This CDR3 has 13 residues. The ends were cut back, 0 bases at V and 6 bases at J, with 9 bases in the middle. CDR1 is SGHRS, CDR2 YFSETQ, per germline.

The CDR3 coding sequence is TGCGCCAGCAGCTTGGCGCGACCGGGACAGGGGAGGGCCAATGAGCAGTTCTTC. It is translated as CASSLARPGQGRANEQFF. The chain has TRBV5-1 and TRBJ2-1, with 10 bases matching TRBD1. CDR1 is SGHRS, CDR2 YFSETQ, per germline. The V segment lost 0 bases and the J segment 6 bases; nucleotides outside the gene matches: 12. The CDR3 spans 18 residues.

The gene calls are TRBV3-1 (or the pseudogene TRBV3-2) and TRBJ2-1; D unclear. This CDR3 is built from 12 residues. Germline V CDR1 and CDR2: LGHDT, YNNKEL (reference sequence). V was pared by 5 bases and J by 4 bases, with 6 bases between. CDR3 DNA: TGTGCCAGCAGCGGCGGATACAATGAGCAGTTCTTC. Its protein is CASSGGYNEQFF.

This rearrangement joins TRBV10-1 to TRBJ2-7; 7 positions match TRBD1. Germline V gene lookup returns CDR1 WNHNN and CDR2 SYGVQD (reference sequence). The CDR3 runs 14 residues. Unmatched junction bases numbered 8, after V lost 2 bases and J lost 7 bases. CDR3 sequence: CASSEDRAVREQYF. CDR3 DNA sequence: TGCGCCAGCAGTGAGGACAGGGCAGTGAGGGAGCAGTACTTC.

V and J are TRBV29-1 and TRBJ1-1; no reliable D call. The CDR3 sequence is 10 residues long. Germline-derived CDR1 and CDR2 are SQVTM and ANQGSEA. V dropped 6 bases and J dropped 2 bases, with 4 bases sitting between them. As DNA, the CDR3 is TGCAGCGTAGCTAACACTGAAGCTTTCTTT. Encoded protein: CSVANTEAFF.

The CDR3 DNA reads TGTGCCAGCAGCGTAGAGCCGGGGGGTGAGCAGTTCTTC. Translating gives CASSVEPGGEQFF. The V gene is TRBV9, the J gene TRBJ2-1, with TRBD2 matching over 7 bases. Germline V gene data show CDR1 as SGDLS and CDR2 as YYNGEE. The CDR3 is 13 amino acids. The V gene end was trimmed by 0 bases and the J gene end by 9 bases; junction bases not matched to a gene: 3.

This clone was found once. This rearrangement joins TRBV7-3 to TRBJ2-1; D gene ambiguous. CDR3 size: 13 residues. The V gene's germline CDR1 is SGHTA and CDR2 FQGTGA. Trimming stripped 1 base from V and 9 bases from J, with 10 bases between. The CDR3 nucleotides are TGTGCCAGCAGCTTAATGAGAGATAGTGAGCAGTTCTTC. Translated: CASSLMRDSEQFF. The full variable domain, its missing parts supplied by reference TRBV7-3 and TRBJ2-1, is GAGVSQTPSNKVTEKGKYVELRCDPISGHTALYWYRQSLGQGPEFLIYFQGTGAADDSGLPNDRFFAVRPEGSVSTLKIQRTERGDSAVYLCASSLMRDSEQFFGPGTRLTVL.

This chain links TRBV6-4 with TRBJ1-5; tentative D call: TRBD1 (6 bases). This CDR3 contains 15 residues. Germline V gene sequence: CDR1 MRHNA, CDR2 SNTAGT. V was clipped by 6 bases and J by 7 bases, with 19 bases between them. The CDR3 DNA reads TGTGCCAGCAGACCGACAGGTACTGGGAAGCAGCCCCAGCATTTT. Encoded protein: CASRPTGTGKQPQHF.

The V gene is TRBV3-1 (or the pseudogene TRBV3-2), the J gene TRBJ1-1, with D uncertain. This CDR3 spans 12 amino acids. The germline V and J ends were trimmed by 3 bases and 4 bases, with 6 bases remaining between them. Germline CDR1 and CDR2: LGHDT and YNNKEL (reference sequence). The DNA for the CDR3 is TGTGCCAGCAGCCATTCCAGCACTGAAGCTTTCTTT. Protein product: CASSHSSTEAFF.